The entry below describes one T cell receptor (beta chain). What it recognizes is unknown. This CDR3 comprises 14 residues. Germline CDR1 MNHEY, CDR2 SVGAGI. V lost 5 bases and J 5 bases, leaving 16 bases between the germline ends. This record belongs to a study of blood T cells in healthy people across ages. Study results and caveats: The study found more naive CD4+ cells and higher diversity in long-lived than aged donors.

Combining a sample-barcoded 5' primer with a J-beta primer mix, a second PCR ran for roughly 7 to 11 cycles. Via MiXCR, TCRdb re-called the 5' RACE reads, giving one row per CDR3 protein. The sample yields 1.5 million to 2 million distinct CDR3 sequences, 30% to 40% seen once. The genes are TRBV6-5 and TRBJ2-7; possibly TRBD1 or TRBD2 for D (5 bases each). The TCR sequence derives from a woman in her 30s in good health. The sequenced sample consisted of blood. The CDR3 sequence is CASSRGTGNHEQYF. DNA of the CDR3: TGTGCCAGCAGTAGGGGAACGGGGAACCACGAGCAGTACTTC.